The 11 T cell receptor beta chains given below trace back to one sample, sequenced in a study of identical twins. Using its own MiXCR run on the 5' RACE reads, TCRdb lists one record per CDR3 protein. The top ten hold about 2% of the sample, which has fewer than 250,000 distinct CDR3 sequences, 7.5% seen once. The sample also formed part of further work on yellow fever vaccine responses in identical twins.

The sequencing sample was made of memory (CD45RO+) T cells sorted from blood. All receptors derive from a woman between 18 and 29 years old in good health.

This clonotype was seen ten or more times. This chain connects TRBV20-1 to TRBJ2-1; maybe TRBD2 (6 bases). There are 15 residues in the CDR3. Deletions cut 0 bases from V and 5 bases from J, with 14 bases between. Germline-derived CDR1 and CDR2 are DFQATT and SNEGSKA (reference sequence). CDR3 protein: CSARDVAEDHNEQFF. CDR3 DNA: TGCAGTGCTAGAGATGTAGCGGAGGACCACAATGAGCAGTTCTTC.

This clonotype has ten or more counts. The chain combines TRBV5-1 with TRBJ2-7; D remains ambiguous. The CDR3 length is 15 residues. Trimming left V 0 bases short and J 5 bases short, with 15 bases between. Germline CDR1 reads SGHRS; CDR2 reads YFSETQ. CDR3 in DNA: TGCGCCAGCAGCTTGGCTAGGGAACCTCTCAACGAGCAGTACTTC. Translated: CASSLAREPLNEQYF.

This clonotype has only a few counts. V and J are TRBV9 and TRBJ2-7; TRBD2 matches at 10 bases. CDR3 length: 16 amino acids. Losses at the gene ends were 2 bases for V and 5 bases for J; bases not matched to a gene: 10. The germline CDR1 and CDR2 sequences are SGDLS and YYNGEE. CDR3 nucleotide sequence: TGTGCCAGCAGCGTGGGTGCAGCGGGAGGGCCCCACGAGCAGTACTTC. Protein: CASSVGAAGGPHEQYF.

This clonotype has at least ten counts. CDR3 amino acids: CASRPSGQGETGELFF. In nucleotides, the CDR3 is TGTGCCAGCAGGCCCTCGGGGCAGGGGGAGACCGGGGAGCTGTTTTTT. This chain links TRBV12-3 or TRBV12-4 with TRBJ2-2; 7 bases are shared with TRBD1. V dropped 6 bases and J dropped 5; count of bases not matched to a gene: 12. CDR3 size: 16 residues.

The chain has TRBV7-9 and TRBJ2-1; D call uncertain. The germline V and J ends were trimmed by 5 bases and 5 bases, with 7 bases remaining between them. In germline, CDR1 is SEHNR, CDR2 FQNEAQ (reference sequence). The CDR3 is made up of 12 amino acids. DNA of the CDR3: TGTGCCAGCAGCCACGGCAACAATGAGCAGTTCTTC. Its protein product is CASSHGNNEQFF.

This clonotype appeared a few times. The chain uses TRBV11-1 and TRBJ2-1; D may be TRBD1 or TRBD2 (6 bases each). Trimming stripped 1 base from V and 6 bases from J, with 25 bases between. Germline lookup yields CDR1 SGHAT and CDR2 FQDESV (reference sequence). This CDR3 has 19 amino acids. DNA of the CDR3: TGTGCCAGCAGCTTAGATACAGGGTCTATAGGGGAGGAGTTCAATGAGCAGTTCTTC. It translates to CASSLDTGSIGEEFNEQFF. The full variable domain, rest sourced from reference TRBV11-1 and TRBJ2-1, is EAEVAQSPRYKITEKSQAVAFWCDPISGHATLYWYRQILGQGPELLVQFQDESVVDDSQLPKDRFSAERLKGVDSTLKIQPAELGDSAMYLCASSLDTGSIGEEFNEQFFGPGTRLTVL.

At least ten counts were recorded for this clonotype. The chain combines TRBV6-6 with TRBJ2-5; D possibly corresponds to TRBD2 (5 bases). Trimming stripped 9 bases from V and 5 bases from J, with 10 bases between. The length of the CDR3 is 11 residues. Germline CDR1 and CDR2: MNHNY and SVGAGI (reference sequence). CDR3 region: CASRRGETQYF. The CDR3 nucleotides are TGTGCCAGTAGGAGAGGGGAGACCCAGTACTTC.

This clonotype was counted a few times. V usage is TRBV11-2 and J usage is TRBJ1-1; 7 positions agree with TRBD1. The V gene end was trimmed by 5 bases and the J gene end by 8 bases; junction bases not matched to a gene: 26. CDR1 and CDR2 from the germline V gene are SGHAT and FQNNGV. The CDR3 length is 19 residues. The CDR3 reads CASSPGQVLWSPNLSEAFF. CDR3 sequence (DNA): TGTGCCAGCAGCCCTGGACAGGTCTTATGGTCGCCGAACCTCTCAGAAGCTTTCTTT.

This clonotype showed up just a few times. The chain combines TRBV7-3 with TRBJ1-6; tentatively, D is TRBD1 (5 bases). The V and J ends lost 2 bases and 8 bases respectively, with 13 bases between them. Per the germline V gene, CDR1 is SGHTA and CDR2 is FQGTGA. This CDR3 has 15 amino acids. CDR3 region: CASSLGTQGDSPLHF. CDR3 nucleotide sequence: TGTGCCAGCAGCTTAGGGACTCAAGGGGATTCACCCCTCCACTTT.

The chain carries TRBV9 and TRBJ1-1, with D maybe TRBD1 (5 bases). This CDR3 has 16 amino acids. With 0 bases removed from V and 0 bases from J, the gap between germline ends came to 12 bases. Germline CDR1 SGDLS, CDR2 YYNGEE. The CDR3 coding sequence is TGTGCCAGCAGCGTAGGTTCCGGGACGGTGAACACTGAAGCTTTCTTT. Amino acid sequence: CASSVGSGTVNTEAFF.

At least ten counts were recorded for this clonotype. The chain combines TRBV12-3 or TRBV12-4 with TRBJ2-7; D remains ambiguous. The CDR3 loop spans 11 amino acids. Between the trimmed V and J ends, which lost 8 bases and 9 bases, there was a span of 14 bases. The CDR3 coding sequence is TGTGCCAGCGGATGGTCCGGCGGGCAGTACTTC. Translated: CASGWSGGQYF.